This TCR beta chain was captured by sequencing in a study of T-cell reconstitution after alpha-beta-depleted transplantation in children. Losses at the gene ends were 4 bases for V and 7 bases for J; bases not matched to a gene: 14. This CDR3 is 16 amino acids long. Germline CDR1 and CDR2: SGHDN and FVKESK. General study points: T-cell counts and diversity at one year following transplant were attributed mainly to newly produced T cells. Reportedly, roughly two months post-transplant, alpha-beta T cells arose from several hundred expanded graft clones.

As to this clonotype: Its antigen is not identified.

TCRbeta library construction was performed incorporating unique molecular identifiers. TCRdb processed the PCR reads anew with MiXCR; each CDR3 protein has one entry. The repertoire includes about 310,000 distinct CDR3 sequences, around 20% of them detected once, and 9.5% to 12% sits in the top ten. The clonotype originates from a male patient aged 10 to 17 who had a stem cell transplant for acute lymphoblastic leukemia, so the T cells may come from the graft donor. V gene TRBV14 combines with J gene TRBJ2-3; 7 bases agree with TRBD2. The specimen was PBMCs, mostly from graft donor cells, collected 180 days after TCRalphabeta/CD19-depleted stem cell transplant. The DNA for the CDR3 is TGTGCCAGCAGCCGAGCATCGGGACTACTGGGAAATACGCAGTATTTT. Its translation: CASSRASGLLGNTQYF. Full variable domain (missing parts from reference TRBV14 and TRBJ2-3): EAGVTQFPSHSVIEKGQTVTLRCDPISGHDNLYWYRRVMGKEIKFLLHFVKESKQDESGMPNNRFLAERTGGTYSTLKVQPAELEDSGVYFCASSRASGLLGNTQYFGPGTRLTVL.